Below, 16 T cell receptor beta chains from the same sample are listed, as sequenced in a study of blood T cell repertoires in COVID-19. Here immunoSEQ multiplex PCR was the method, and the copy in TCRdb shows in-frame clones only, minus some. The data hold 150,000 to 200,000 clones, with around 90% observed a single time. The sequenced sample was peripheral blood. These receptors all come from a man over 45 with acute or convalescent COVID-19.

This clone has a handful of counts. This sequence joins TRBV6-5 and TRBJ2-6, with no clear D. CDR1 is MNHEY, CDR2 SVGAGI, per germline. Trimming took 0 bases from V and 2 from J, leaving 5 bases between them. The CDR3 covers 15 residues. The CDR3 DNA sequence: TGTGCCAGCAGTTACTCCCCCACTGGGGCCAACGTCCTGACTTTC. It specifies CASSYSPTGANVLTF.

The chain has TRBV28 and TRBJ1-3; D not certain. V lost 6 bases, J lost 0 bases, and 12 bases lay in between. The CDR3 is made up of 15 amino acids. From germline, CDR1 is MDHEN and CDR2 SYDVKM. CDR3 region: CASSDSGNSGNTIYF. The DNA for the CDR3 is TGTGCCAGCAGCGACTCGGGGAACTCTGGAAACACCATATATTTT.

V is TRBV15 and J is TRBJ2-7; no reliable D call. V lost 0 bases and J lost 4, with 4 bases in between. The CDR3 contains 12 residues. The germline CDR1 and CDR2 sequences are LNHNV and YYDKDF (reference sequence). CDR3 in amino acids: CATSRDQYEQYF. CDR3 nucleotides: TGTGCCACCAGCAGAGATCAATACGAGCAGTACTTC.

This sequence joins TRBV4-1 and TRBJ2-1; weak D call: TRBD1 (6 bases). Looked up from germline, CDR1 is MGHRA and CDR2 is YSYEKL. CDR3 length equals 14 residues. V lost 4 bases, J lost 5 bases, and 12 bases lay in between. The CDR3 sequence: CASSRTAKNNEQFF. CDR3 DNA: TGCGCCAGCAGCCGGACAGCTAAGAACAATGAGCAGTTCTTC.

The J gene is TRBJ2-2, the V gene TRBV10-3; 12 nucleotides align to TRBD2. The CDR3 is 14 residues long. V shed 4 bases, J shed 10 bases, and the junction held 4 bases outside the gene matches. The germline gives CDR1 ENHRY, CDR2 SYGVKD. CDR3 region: CAISGLAGAEELFF. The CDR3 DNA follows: TGTGCCATCAGTGGACTAGCGGGAGCCGAGGAGCTGTTTTTT.

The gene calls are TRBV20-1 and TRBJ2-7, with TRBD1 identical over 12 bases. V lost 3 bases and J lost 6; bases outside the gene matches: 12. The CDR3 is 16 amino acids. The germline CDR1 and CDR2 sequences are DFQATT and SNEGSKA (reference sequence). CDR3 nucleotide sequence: TGCAGTGCTAGTAACCGGGACAGGGGGCCTTGGGGCGAGCAGTACTTC. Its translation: CSASNRDRGPWGEQYF.

The CDR3, as DNA: TGTGCCAGCAGCAGGGCTAGCGGGAGTTGGGCAGATACGCAGTATTTT. Encoded protein: CASSRASGSWADTQYF. The chain has TRBV9 and TRBJ2-3; TRBD2 agrees at 10 bases. With V trimmed by 4 bases and J by 4 bases, 9 bases remained unmatched. Germline values: CDR1 SGDLS, CDR2 YYNGEE. The CDR3 is made up of 16 amino acids.

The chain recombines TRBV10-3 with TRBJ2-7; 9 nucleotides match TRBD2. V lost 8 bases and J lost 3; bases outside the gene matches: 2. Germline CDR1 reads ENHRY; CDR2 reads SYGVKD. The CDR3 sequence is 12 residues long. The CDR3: CAIASGIYEQYF. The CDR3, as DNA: TGTGCCATCGCTAGCGGGATCTACGAGCAGTACTTC.

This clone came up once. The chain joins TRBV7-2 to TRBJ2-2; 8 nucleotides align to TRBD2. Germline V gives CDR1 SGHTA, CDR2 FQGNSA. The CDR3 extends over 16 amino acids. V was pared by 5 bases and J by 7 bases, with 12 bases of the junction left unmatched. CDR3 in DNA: TGTGCCAGCAGCCCCGGAAGTAGCGGGATGTACGGGGAGCTGTTTTTT. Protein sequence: CASSPGSSGMYGELFF.

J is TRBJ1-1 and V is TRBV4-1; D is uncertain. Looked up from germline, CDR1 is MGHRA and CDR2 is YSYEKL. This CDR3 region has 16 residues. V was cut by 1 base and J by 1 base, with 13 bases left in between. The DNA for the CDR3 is TGCGCCAGCAGCCAAGCCTTACGGGCGGGGAACACTGAAGCTTTCTTT. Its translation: CASSQALRAGNTEAFF.

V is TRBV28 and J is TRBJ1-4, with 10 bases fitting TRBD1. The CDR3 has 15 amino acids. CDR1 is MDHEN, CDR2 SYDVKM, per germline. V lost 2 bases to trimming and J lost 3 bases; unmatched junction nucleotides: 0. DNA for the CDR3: TGTGCCAGCAGTTTAGGACAGGGGGCTAATGAAAAACTGTTTTTT. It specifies CASSLGQGANEKLFF.

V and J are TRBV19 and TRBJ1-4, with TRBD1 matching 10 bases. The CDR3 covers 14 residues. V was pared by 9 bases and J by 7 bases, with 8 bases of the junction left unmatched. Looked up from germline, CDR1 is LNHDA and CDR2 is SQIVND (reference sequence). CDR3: CASRLGQGSEKLFF. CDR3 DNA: TGTGCCAGCCGCCTGGGACAGGGGAGTGAAAAACTGTTTTTT.

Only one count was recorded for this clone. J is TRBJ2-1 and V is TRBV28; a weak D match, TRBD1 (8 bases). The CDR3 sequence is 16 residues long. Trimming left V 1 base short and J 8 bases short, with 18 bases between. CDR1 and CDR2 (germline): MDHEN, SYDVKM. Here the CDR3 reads CASSLYLGQGGYEQFF. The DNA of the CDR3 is TGTGCCAGCAGTTTATATTTAGGACAGGGAGGGTATGAGCAGTTCTTC. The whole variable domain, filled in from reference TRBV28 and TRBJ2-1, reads DVKVTQSSRYLVKRTGEKVFLECVQDMDHENMFWYRQDPGLGLRLIYFSYDVKMKEKGDIPEGYSVSREKKERFSLILESASTNQTSMYLCASSLYLGQGGYEQFFGPGTRLTVL.

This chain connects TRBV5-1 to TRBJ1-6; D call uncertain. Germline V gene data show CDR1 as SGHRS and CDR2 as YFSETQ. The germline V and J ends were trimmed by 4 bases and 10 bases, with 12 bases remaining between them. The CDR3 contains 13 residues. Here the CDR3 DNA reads TGCGCCAGCAGCGCCCAAGAGAACTCACCCCTCCACTTT. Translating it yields CASSAQENSPLHF.

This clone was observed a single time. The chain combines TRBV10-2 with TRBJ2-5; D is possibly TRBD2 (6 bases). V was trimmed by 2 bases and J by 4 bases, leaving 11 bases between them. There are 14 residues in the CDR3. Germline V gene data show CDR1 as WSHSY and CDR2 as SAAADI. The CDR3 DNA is TGCGCCAGCAGTGAGGCTAGCGAGGGAGAGACCCAGTACTTC. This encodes CASSEASEGETQYF.

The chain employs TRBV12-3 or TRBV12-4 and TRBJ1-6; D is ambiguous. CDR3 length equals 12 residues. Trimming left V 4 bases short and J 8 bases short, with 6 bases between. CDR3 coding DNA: TGTGCCAGCAGTTGGACTTATTCACCCCTCCACTTT. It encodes CASSWTYSPLHF.